This T cell receptor beta chain was sequenced during a study of blood T cell repertoires in COVID-19. In the study overall: COVID-19 samples from acute and convalescent phases originated in the United States, Italy and Spain. PBMCs, B-cell-depleted T cells, or T cells provided the cDNA or gDNA that made up the material.

The method was immunoSEQ multiplex PCR; TCRdb's version includes in-frame clones alone and lacks a portion of them. The sample carries about 300,000 clones, more than 75% recorded once. Assignment of participants to cohorts was predicated upon participant-reported clinical history. Recovered status applied to Cohort 3 donors who had two consecutive negative PCRs. It also applied to those with clearance or with symptom resolution. The CDR3 totals 13 residues. From germline, CDR1 is GTSNPN and CDR2 SVGIG (reference sequence). Trimming stripped 5 bases from V and 4 bases from J, with 12 bases between. This TCR was sampled from a man aged 30-40 years who had recovered from COVID-19. This rearrangement joins TRBV30 to TRBJ2-1; a possible D gene is TRBD2 (6 bases). Sequencing was done on a sample of PBMCs or T cells enriched from blood (not recorded which). CDR3 region: CAWSGVPYNEQFF. In DNA, the CDR3 is TGTGCCTGGTCGGGGGTGCCTTACAATGAGCAGTTCTTC. The entire variable domain, with the rest obtained from reference TRBV30 and TRBJ2-1, is as follows: SQTIHQWPATLVQPVGSPLSLECTVEGTSNPNLYWYRQAAGRGLQLLFYSVGIGQISSEVPQNLSASRPQDRQFILSSKKLLLSDSGFYLCAWSGVPYNEQFFGPGTRLTVL.